Listed below are T cell receptor beta chains from one sample, sequenced in a study of OX40 agonist ivuxolimab in advanced cancers. Some clones are missing from TCRdb's copy, which holds only in-frame ones; the method was immunoSEQ multiplex PCR. Among more than 55,000 clones listed, under 85% were seen once. The source material was CD4+ or CD8+ T cells sorted from blood, sampled in a trial of the OX40 agonist ivuxolimab. The receptor source for this set is an adult with an advanced solid tumor such as melanoma, head and neck, liver or kidney cancer. Both conserved end residues are part of each CDR3.

V gene: TRBV4-1
J gene: TRBJ2-3
CDR3 protein: CASSQSGQGADTQYF

V gene: TRBV2
J gene: TRBJ1-1
CDR3 protein: CATTGSSRNTEAFF

V gene: TRBV6-6
J gene: TRBJ1-2
CDR3 protein: CASRPTGMPNYGYTF

V gene: TRBV9
J gene: TRBJ1-4
CDR3 protein: CASSGGTGTGREKLFF

V gene: TRBV7-6
J gene: TRBJ2-7
CDR3 protein: CASSEGLSSYEQYF

V gene: TRBV2
J gene: TRBJ1-2
CDR3 protein: CASSEAGGQGYGYTF

V gene: TRBV9
J gene: TRBJ1-4
CDR3 protein: CASSVSRDRGTNEKLFF

V gene: TRBV18
J gene: TRBJ1-2
CDR3 protein: CASSPPGQYGYTF

V gene: TRBV5-1
J gene: TRBJ2-2
CDR3 protein: CASSLDGSGTGELFF

V gene: TRBV27
J gene: TRBJ1-6
CDR3 protein: CASSQYNSPLHF

V gene: TRBV9
J gene: TRBJ2-5
CDR3 protein: CASSGGQGGLRRETQYF

V gene: TRBV27
J gene: .
CDR3 protein: CASSPTDRAEQYF

V gene: TRBV7-9
J gene: TRBJ2-7
CDR3 protein: CASSLGSNDVNEQYF

V gene: TRBV18
J gene: TRBJ1-2
CDR3 protein: CASSLLNAQGQGNGYTF

V gene: TRBV7-2
J gene: TRBJ1-6
CDR3 protein: CASSLDRANNSPLHF

V gene: TRBV6-5
J gene: TRBJ2-5
CDR3 protein: CASRPPGGVWETQYF

V gene: TRBV18
J gene: TRBJ2-6
CDR3 protein: CASSPKDKISGANVLTF

V gene: TRBV2
J gene: TRBJ1-5
CDR3 protein: CASRALGQPQHF

V gene: TRBV6-1
J gene: TRBJ2-5
CDR3 protein: CASRLRDNQETQYF

V gene: TRBV9
J gene: TRBJ2-7
CDR3 protein: CASSVEGFAHEQYF

V gene: TRBV29-1
J gene: TRBJ2-7
CDR3 protein: CSALSGSVEQYF

V gene: TRBV30
J gene: TRBJ2-1
CDR3 protein: CAWRDGLANNEQFF

V gene: TRBV4-1
J gene: TRBJ1-5
CDR3 protein: CASSQDVDRADQPQHF

V gene: TRBV7-9
J gene: TRBJ1-3
CDR3 protein: CASSLDRGTGNTIYF

V gene: TRBV6-1
J gene: TRBJ2-7
CDR3 protein: CASSAPSGLAGGREQYF

V gene: TRBV5-6
J gene: TRBJ2-7
CDR3 protein: CASRRRQEYEQYF

V gene: TRBV9
J gene: TRBJ1-4
CDR3 protein: CASSVGRGNEKLFF

V gene: TRBV7-8
J gene: TRBJ1-4
CDR3 protein: CASSFGTRTANEKLFF

V gene: TRBV18
J gene: TRBJ1-1
CDR3 protein: CASSPSAGQGTEAFF

V gene: TRBV5-6
J gene: TRBJ2-1
CDR3 protein: CASSLALASPYNEQFF

V gene: TRBV4-1
J gene: TRBJ2-2
CDR3 protein: CASSQEWGGGPNTGELFF

V gene: TRBV5-1
J gene: TRBJ2-7
CDR3 protein: CASSWGTEPYEQYF

V gene: TRBV19
J gene: TRBJ2-1
CDR3 protein: CASSMTGSSYNEQFF

V gene: TRBV19
J gene: TRBJ2-1
CDR3 protein: CASSMGTSGGFNEQFF

V gene: TRBV28
J gene: TRBJ2-7
CDR3 protein: CASSSSGDPFGEQYF

V gene: TRBV4-2
J gene: TRBJ1-2
CDR3 protein: CASSLGDRNYGYTF

V gene: TRBV6-6
J gene: TRBJ2-7
CDR3 protein: CAISEAGSEQYF

V gene: TRBV10-2
J gene: TRBJ1-6
CDR3 protein: CASSAGYNSPLHF